This T cell receptor (beta chain) was identified in a study of blood T cell repertoires in COVID-19. Study details: The origin of the acute and convalescent COVID-19 samples was the United States, Italy and Spain. PBMCs, B-cell-depleted T cells, or T cells were the source of the cDNA or gDNA that made up the material.

Source study methods: The assay estimated nucleated cells by amplifying reference gene primers. This table comes from immunoSEQ multiplex PCR, and its TCRdb copy is limited to in-frame clones, with some not included. V and J calls plus clone size are reproduced from that table; the DNA served to infer D and trimming. The data show about 65,000 clones, over 75% seen once. The CDR3 is 17 residues long. CDR1 is PRHDT and CDR2 is FYEKMQ in the germline V gene (reference sequence). Trimming cost V 6 bases and J 3 bases; bases outside gene matches: 13. The clonotype originates from an elderly man with acute or convalescent COVID-19. The J gene is TRBJ1-1, the V gene TRBV13, with 10 bases that match TRBD1. Sample: peripheral blood. DNA of the CDR3: TGTGCCAGCAGTAACCGACAGGGGGCGTTTATAGACACTGAAGCTTTCTTT. Translating gives CASSNRQGAFIDTEAFF.